The rows below give T cell receptor beta chains drawn from one sample of a study of cytomegalovirus exposure and HLA in healthy donors. Data came from immunoSEQ multiplex PCR; TCRdb stores just in-frame clones and leaves some out. Of 150,000 to 200,000 clones listed, approximately 85% are singletons. The sample comprised PBMCs. These receptors were collected from a man between 18 and 35 years old in good health and CMV-seropositive. The CDR3 runs from the conserved cysteine through the conserved F or W. A D gene is named only where the DNA matches it firmly. Only part of the rows carry a size: once, few, many, or a class if the clone is expanded.

>.|TRBJ2-7|.|TRBV29-1
TGCAGCGTTGGGAGTAGAAGCGACGAGCAGTACTTC
CSVGSRSDEQYF
>.|TRBJ1-1|TRBD1|TRBV7-2
TGTGCCAGCAGCCGGCAGGGGGTGAACACTGAAGCTTTCTTT
CASSRQGVNTEAFF
>.|TRBJ1-3|.|TRBV18
TGTGCCAGCTCACCAAGCTCCGACTCGGCAGCCTCTGGAAACACCATATATTTT
CASSPSSDSAASGNTIYF
>.|TRBJ2-2|.|TRBV5-1
TGCGCCAGCAGCTTGACGGGGACGAACACCGGGGAGCTGTTTTTT
CASSLTGTNTGELFF
>once|TRBJ1-1|.|TRBV5-6
TGTGCCAGCAGCACGCAGGGCATGGGGACTGAAGCTTTCTTT
CASSTQGMGTEAFF
>.|TRBJ2-1|.|TRBV12-5
TGTGCTAGTGGTTTGGCCTCGGCGGCGGGTGAGCAGTTCTTC
CASGLASAAGEQFF
>.|TRBJ1-6|TRBD1|TRBV4-1
TGCGCCAGCAGCCTTCGGAATCCGGGACAGGGGAATAATTCACCCCTCCACTTT
CASSLRNPGQGNNSPLHF
>.|TRBJ2-3|TRBD2|TRBV5-4
TGTGCCAGCAGCTTGCTAGCGGGGGAGACAGATACGCAGTATTTT
CASSLLAGETDTQYF
>.|TRBJ1-2|TRBD1|TRBV28
TGTGCCAGCAGTTCCGCAGACAGGGCCTACGGCTACACCTTC
CASSSADRAYGYTF
>.|TRBJ2-3|.|TRBV10-3
TGTGCCATCAGGGCAGGGGAAGATACGCAGTATTTT
CAIRAGEDTQYF
>.|TRBJ2-7|.|TRBV18
TGTGCCAGCTCACAGGGCAGGGGAACGGGCTACGAGCAGTACTTC
CASSQGRGTGYEQYF
>.|TRBJ2-3|TRBD2|TRBV4-3
TGCGCCAGCAGCCTCCTAGCGGAGAGCACAGATACGCAGTATTTT
CASSLLAESTDTQYF
>.|TRBJ1-2|TRBD1|TRBV6-1
TGTGCCAGCAGTGTTAAGACAGGGGACTATGGCTACACCTTC
CASSVKTGDYGYTF
>.|TRBJ1-3|.|TRBV19
TGTGCCAGTAGTACAGACAGCTCTGGAAACACCATATATTTT
CASSTDSSGNTIYF
>.|TRBJ1-2|TRBD1|TRBV29-1
TGCAGCGTTGAAGGGCTAGGACAGGATTATGGCTACACCTTC
CSVEGLGQDYGYTF
>few|TRBJ1-4|.|TRBV10-3
TGTGCCATCAGTGACGGGCAGGGAACTGGTGAAAAACTGTTTTTT
CAISDGQGTGEKLFF
>.|TRBJ2-1|TRBD2|TRBV5-1
TGCGCCAGCAGCCTTAGTAGCGGGGGGGCCTTGCTTGAGCAGTTCTTC
CASSLSSGGALLEQFF
>.|TRBJ2-1|.|TRBV5-6
TGTGCCAGCAGCTTCGAGGAAAACAATGAGCAGTTCTTC
CASSFEENNEQFF
>.|TRBJ1-2|TRBD1|TRBV9
TGTGCCAGCAGCGCAGGTGGACAGGGGGCTCGAGATGGCTACACCTTC
CASSAGGQGARDGYTF
>.|TRBJ1-6|.|TRBV6-5
TGTGCCAGCAGTCCTGCAGTGAATTCACCCCTCCACTTT
CASSPAVNSPLHF
>.|TRBJ2-1|.|TRBV2
TGTGCCAGCAGTGACATAGACGTTGGCGCGGATGAGCAGTTCTTC
CASSDIDVGADEQFF
>.|TRBJ2-1|.|TRBV6-5
TGTGCCAGCAGTTACGCAACCAGGGCAGGGAGGAATGAGCAGTTCTTC
CASSYATRAGRNEQFF
>.|TRBJ1-1|.|TRBV5-6
TGTGCCAGCAGCCTTACGAGGAGCTACAAGGGGACAACTGAAGCTTTCTTT
CASSLTRSYKGTTEAFF
>.|TRBJ2-3|TRBD1|TRBV9
TGTGCCAGCAGCGTAGAGGGGACAGGGGGGGCGGATACGCAGTATTTT
CASSVEGTGGADTQYF
>.|TRBJ1-3|TRBD1|TRBV7-9
TGTGCCAGCAGCTTAGTGGGACAGCGAGACACCATATATTTT
CASSLVGQRDTIYF
>.|TRBJ2-6|.|TRBV5-1
TGCGCCAGCAGCTTGGATGAGGGGGGGAGCTCTGGGGCCAACGTCCTGACTTTC
CASSLDEGGSSGANVLTF
>.|TRBJ1-2|TRBD1|TRBV4-3
TGCGCCAGCAGCCAAGCCCCCGGACAGGGGGCTGTATGGTATGGCTACACCTTC
CASSQAPGQGAVWYGYTF
>few|TRBJ2-7|.|TRBV7-2
TGTGCCAGCAGCCGGGACTTGTCCTACGAGCAGTACTTC
CASSRDLSYEQYF
>.|TRBJ2-7|TRBD2|TRBV13
TGTGCCAGCAGCTACTTCTGGGGGGGAAGCTCCTACGAGCAGTACTTC
CASSYFWGGSSYEQYF
>.|TRBJ2-2|TRBD1|TRBV5-1
TGCGCCAGCAGCCAAGATCGGGGACAGGTCACTACCGCCGGGGAGCTGTTTTTT
CASSQDRGQVTTAGELFF
>.|TRBJ2-1|TRBD2|TRBV6-5
TGTGCCAGCAGACCCACGGGACTAGCCTACAATGAGCAGTTCTTC
CASRPTGLAYNEQFF
>.|TRBJ1-1|.|TRBV28
TGTGCCAGCGGTACTGACAGCTCTTACACTGAAGCTTTCTTT
CASGTDSSYTEAFF
>.|TRBJ1-2|.|TRBV29-1
TGCAGCGTTGGGGGTGCGGCCAGGGCCTATGGCTACACCTTC
CSVGGAARAYGYTF
>.|TRBJ2-1|TRBD2|TRBV10-3
TGTGCCATCAAAGGAGCGGGGGGCGACAATGAGCAGTTCTTC
CAIKGAGGDNEQFF
>few|TRBJ1-2|TRBD1|TRBV7-9
TGTGCCAGCAGCCCAGTAGGGGGCTTTGGCTACACCTTC
CASSPVGGFGYTF
>.|TRBJ1-2|TRBD1|TRBV25-1
TGTGCCAGCAGCGACAGAGGGACAGGAGATGGCTACACCTTC
CASSDRGTGDGYTF
>few|TRBJ1-2|TRBD1|TRBV10-3
TGTGCCATCAGTGAGTCGATTTCCCCGGACAGGGCCTATGGCTACACCTTC
CAISESISPDRAYGYTF
>.|TRBJ1-5|TRBD1|TRBV12-5
TGTGCTAGTGGTCCGGACAGGCTTCAGCCCCAGCATTTT
CASGPDRLQPQHF
>.|TRBJ1-1|.|TRBV5-6
TGTGCCAGCCTAGGATCGGGGTCTGAAGCTTTCTTT
CASLGSGSEAFF
>.|TRBJ1-4|TRBD1|TRBV4-3
TGCGCCAGCAGCCAAGATTGGGGCAGGGGGGATGAAAAACTGTTTTTT
CASSQDWGRGDEKLFF
>.|TRBJ2-1|TRBD1|TRBV5-4
TGTGCCAGCAGCCCACCCCCTGGGACAGGCTCCTACAATGAGCAGTTCTTC
CASSPPPGTGSYNEQFF